The 20 T cell receptor beta chains reported below all come from one sample, sequenced in a study of spatial heterogeneity in lung cancer. In TCRdb, the 5' RACE reads were re-called with MiXCR into one record per CDR3 protein. In the table there are under 30,000 distinct CDR3 sequences, roughly 4.7% of which are singletons. Time point: sample taken at primary tumor resection. The sequencing here drew on PBMCs, taken at surgery. These receptors originate from a male donor with early-stage non-small cell lung cancer.

Ten or more counts support this clonotype. As DNA, the CDR3 is TGTGCCAGCAGTGGGCCCCTAGCGGGAGTGTCAGATACGCAGTATTTT. As protein: CASSGPLAGVSDTQYF. The V and J genes are TRBV2 and TRBJ2-3; 10 nucleotides match TRBD2. Germline V gene data show CDR1 as SNHLY and CDR2 as FYNNEI. V shed 4 bases, J shed 4 bases, and the junction held 8 bases outside the gene matches. The CDR3 is 16 residues long. Full variable domain (rest looked up from reference TRBV2 and TRBJ2-3): EPEVTQTPSHQVTQMGQEVILRCVPISNHLYFYWYRQILGQKVEFLVSFYNNEISEKSEIFDDQFSVERPDGSNFTLKIRSTKLEDSAMYFCASSGPLAGVSDTQYFGPGTRLTVL.

This clonotype was seen repeatedly, ten times or more. The chain recombines TRBV12-3 or TRBV12-4 with TRBJ1-5; 9 bases agree with TRBD1. With 10 bases clipped from V and 8 bases from J, the junction kept 15 bases outside the gene matches. The CDR3 extends over 15 amino acids. DNA for the CDR3: TGTGCCACCTCTCCCCCGGGACAGGGACCGGAGCCCCAGCATTTT. It codes for CATSPPGQGPEPQHF.

This clonotype appeared many times. This rearrangement joins TRBV7-2 to TRBJ2-7; D is uncertain. The germline CDR1 and CDR2 sequences are SGHTA and FQGNSA. The CDR3 spans 13 residues. V lost 1 base to trimming and J lost 3 bases, with 7 bases between them. The CDR3 sequence is CASSLGKNYEQYF. The CDR3 region has the DNA TGTGCCAGCAGCTTAGGGAAGAACTACGAGCAGTACTTC.

This clonotype has a count of ten or more. This chain connects TRBV28 to TRBJ2-7; the D gene is possibly TRBD2 (5 bases). Germline values: CDR1 MDHEN, CDR2 SYDVKM. The V end was cut by 5 bases, the J end by 1 base, with 15 bases between. This CDR3 comprises 15 residues. The CDR3 region is CASSGSRIGSYEQYF. The DNA for the CDR3 is TGTGCCAGCAGTGGGAGTCGGATAGGGTCCTACGAGCAGTACTTC. Full variable domain (outside the CDR3, taken from reference TRBV28 and TRBJ2-7): DVKVTQSSRYLVKRTGEKVFLECVQDMDHENMFWYRQDPGLGLRLIYFSYDVKMKEKGDIPEGYSVSREKKERFSLILESASTNQTSMYLCASSGSRIGSYEQYFGPGTRLTVT.

This clonotype was seen a few times. This chain connects TRBV28 to TRBJ1-1, with TRBD1 identical over 9 bases. This CDR3 comprises 15 residues. After removal of 5 bases from V and 4 bases from J, the junction contained 8 bases not matched to a gene. Germline values: CDR1 MDHEN, CDR2 SYDVKM. The CDR3 is CASSIYNRGPTEAFF. The CDR3 bases are TGTGCCAGCAGTATATACAACAGGGGGCCCACTGAAGCTTTCTTT.

This clonotype was observed many times. The chain uses TRBV6-2 or TRBV6-3 and TRBJ2-7, with D perhaps TRBD1 (5 bases). This CDR3 contains 12 residues. Between the trimmed V and J ends, which lost 6 bases and 2 bases, there was a span of 8 bases. CDR1 and CDR2 from the germline V gene are MNHEY and SVGEGT. This CDR3 reads CASRDTAYEQYF. The CDR3 region has the DNA TGTGCCAGCAGGGACACCGCCTACGAGCAGTACTTC.

This clonotype was seen many times. The chain links TRBV5-1 to TRBJ2-1, with D uncertain. The CDR3 contains 13 residues. Germline lookup yields CDR1 SGHRS and CDR2 YFSETQ. Trimming left V 0 bases short and J 5 bases short, with 6 bases between. CDR3 in amino acids: CASSLVMDNEQFF. The CDR3 coding sequence is TGCGCCAGCAGCTTGGTCATGGACAATGAGCAGTTCTTC. Together with reference TRBV5-1 and TRBJ2-1, the CDR3 gives the full variable domain: KAGVTQTPRYLIKTRGQQVTLSCSPISGHRSVSWYQQTPGQGLQFLFEYFSETQRNKGNFPGRFSGRQFSNSRSEMNVSTLELGDSALYLCASSLVMDNEQFFGPGTRLTVL.

By share, this clonotype counts as medium-sized. The V gene is TRBV10-2, the J gene TRBJ2-5, with D tentatively TRBD1 (7 bases). This CDR3 comprises 13 residues. V was cut by 7 bases and J by 5 bases, with 14 bases left in between. The germline V gene encodes CDR1 WSHSY and CDR2 SAAADI. CDR3 nucleotides: TGCGCCAGCAACGGAGGGGGCCGGGAGACCCAGTACTTC. As protein: CASNGGGRETQYF.

This clonotype showed up many times. The chain recombines TRBV12-3 or TRBV12-4 with TRBJ2-3; 8 nucleotides align to TRBD1. The CDR3 runs 14 residues. J lost 4 bases, V lost 0 bases, and 0 bases had no gene match. CDR3: CASSLAQGADTQYF. As DNA, the CDR3 is TGTGCCAGCAGTTTAGCACAGGGGGCAGATACGCAGTATTTT.

This clonotype turned up a few times. The CDR3 reads CASSARGLSYEQYF. The CDR3, as DNA: TGTGCCAGCAGTGCGCGTGGACTCTCCTACGAGCAGTACTTC. The chain couples TRBV2 to TRBJ2-7, with a weak D call TRBD2 (5 bases). This CDR3 has 14 residues. The ends were cut back, 4 bases at V and 0 bases at J, with 10 bases in the middle. From germline, CDR1 is SNHLY and CDR2 FYNNEI.

In this sample, this clonotype turned up many times. V and J are TRBV5-1 and TRBJ2-2, with 8 bases lining up with TRBD1. Germline V gene data show CDR1 as SGHRS and CDR2 as YFSETQ. Trimming cost V 3 bases and J 9 bases; bases outside gene matches: 4. CDR3 length: 13 residues. The CDR3 nucleotides are TGCGCCAGCAGCTGGGACAGGCAAAGGGAGCTGTTTTTT. The encoded protein is CASSWDRQRELFF.

This clonotype showed up just a few times. The CDR3 DNA follows: TGCGCCAGCAGCCCGATGGACATTTACAGCTCCTACGAGCAGTACTTC. It encodes CASSPMDIYSSYEQYF. This rearrangement joins TRBV23-1 to TRBJ2-7; possibly TRBD1 for D (5 bases). TRBV23-1 is labeled an ORF, and its function is uncertain. V was shortened by 6 bases and J by 0 bases, with 18 bases between the two germline ends. The CDR3 is 16 residues long.

V usage is TRBV3-2 and J usage is TRBJ2-2; TRBD2, as called in the table, went unchecked against the DNA. TRBV3-2 is a documented pseudogene. The CDR3 length is 15 residues. CDR3 amino acids: CASSQEGGETGELFF. In DNA form, the CDR3 reads TGTGCCAGCAGCCAAGAAGGCGGGGAGACCGGGGAGCTGTTTTTT.

V is TRBV7-2 and J is TRBJ2-3; D is possibly TRBD1 (5 bases). The germline V and J ends were trimmed by 2 bases and 5 bases, with 11 bases remaining between them. This CDR3 is 14 amino acids long. Germline assignment: CDR1 SGHTA and CDR2 FQGNSA. The CDR3 nucleotides read TGTGCCAGCAGCTTAAAGGGGCCGGGAGATACGCAGTATTTT. Its protein product is CASSLKGPGDTQYF.

This clonotype has at least ten counts. This rearrangement joins TRBV7-6 to TRBJ1-3; no firm D call. Germline V gene lookup returns CDR1 SGHVS and CDR2 FNYEAQ. This CDR3 comprises 15 residues. V was trimmed by 5 bases and J by 0 bases, leaving 11 bases between them. The CDR3 spells CASSPRLSSGNTIYF. CDR3 nucleotides: TGTGCCAGCAGCCCGAGACTATCCTCTGGAAACACCATATATTTT.

This clonotype was found many times. J is TRBJ1-6 and V is TRBV27, with a weak D call TRBD1 (5 bases). Germline CDR1 reads MNHEY; CDR2 reads SMNVEV (reference sequence). This CDR3 spans 16 amino acids. V lost 3 bases and J lost 6, with 15 bases in between. CDR3 in DNA: TGTGCCAGCAGTTTCCGATCCGGGACTACTAATTCACCCCTCCACTTT. Translation gives CASSFRSGTTNSPLHF.

This clonotype was observed many times. The chain couples TRBV19 to TRBJ2-6; D is uncertain. The CDR3 has 13 amino acids. Germline CDR1 and CDR2: LNHDA and SQIVND (reference sequence). V was clipped by 7 bases and J by 0 bases, with 4 bases between them. For the CDR3, the DNA is TGTGCCAGTAAAATCTCTGGGGCCAACGTCCTGACTTTC. It is translated as CASKISGANVLTF.

This clonotype rates as medium-sized. The CDR3 protein is CASRKGQTNTGELFF. CDR3 bases: TGTGCCAGCAGAAAGGGACAGACGAACACCGGGGAGCTGTTTTTT. The rearrangement links TRBV6-6 to TRBJ2-2; TRBD1 aligns across 7 bases. The CDR3 spans 15 residues. Germline loops: CDR1 MNHNY, CDR2 SVGAGI (reference sequence). The trim removed 6 bases at V and 0 bases at J, leaving 4 bases unmatched.

J is TRBJ2-1 and V is TRBV11-1; no clear D. Germline values: CDR1 SGHAT, CDR2 FQDESV (reference sequence). CDR3 size: 13 residues. Trimming took off 4 bases at V and 8 bases at J, with 12 bases between the two ends. The CDR3 bases are TGTGCCAGCAGCTATTTGTTGGTGTATGAGCAGTTCTTC. Its translation is CASSYLLVYEQFF. The full variable domain, its missing parts supplied by reference TRBV11-1 and TRBJ2-1, is EAEVAQSPRYKITEKSQAVAFWCDPISGHATLYWYRQILGQGPELLVQFQDESVVDDSQLPKDRFSAERLKGVDSTLKIQPAELGDSAMYLCASSYLLVYEQFFGPGTRLTVL.

This clonotype showed up many times. The V and J genes are TRBV18 and TRBJ2-3; D may be TRBD2 (6 bases). Germline CDR1 KGHSH, CDR2 LQKENI. This CDR3 region has 16 residues. V lost 0 bases and J lost 2, with 12 bases in between. The CDR3 DNA sequence: TGTGCCAGCTCACCACCTTTTGCGGGGCACACAGATACGCAGTATTTT. Its translation is CASSPPFAGHTDTQYF.